These 21 T cell receptor beta chains were all obtained from the same sample, sequenced in a study of blood T cell repertoires in COVID-19. Method: immunoSEQ multiplex PCR; TCRdb's copy keeps in-frame clones and lacks some. The sample has about 270,000 clones; less than 95% are singletons. Sequenced material: PBMCs or T cells enriched from blood (not recorded which). All receptors derive from a man between 35 and 55 years old who had been exposed to COVID-19.

In regard to this clone: Other DNA sequences in the sample encode the same CDR3. The chain recombines TRBV5-1 with TRBJ1-1; possibly TRBD1 for D (6 bases). There are 14 residues in the CDR3. Germline assignment: CDR1 SGHRS and CDR2 YFSETQ. Trimming took 0 bases from V and 3 from J, leaving 9 bases between them. The CDR3 DNA is TGCGCCAGCAGCTTGGGGCAGGGGTACACTGAAGCTTTCTTT. Amino acid sequence: CASSLGQGYTEAFF.

The V call is TRBV9, the J call TRBJ1-1; TRBD1 might be the D (5 bases). Trimming stripped 5 bases from V and 9 bases from J, with 14 bases between. This CDR3 contains 12 residues. Germline CDR1 SGDLS, CDR2 YYNGEE. The CDR3 region has the DNA TGTGCCAGCAGTACCGGGGAGGGGAAAGCTTTCTTT. It translates to CASSTGEGKAFF.

The chain has TRBV9 and TRBJ2-1, with 12 bases matching TRBD2. Per the germline V gene, CDR1 is SGDLS and CDR2 is YYNGEE. Germline trimming cut 3 bases from V and 8 bases from J; bases unmatched to any gene: 9. The CDR3 loop spans 16 amino acids. The CDR3: CASSGSGTSGFDEQFF. For the CDR3, the DNA is TGTGCCAGCAGCGGATCCGGGACTAGCGGGTTCGATGAGCAGTTCTTC.

The V call is TRBV3-1 (or the pseudogene TRBV3-2), the J call TRBJ1-2; D call uncertain. Germline-derived CDR1 and CDR2 are LGHDT and YNNKEL (reference sequence). V lost 1 base and J 2 bases, leaving 5 bases between the germline ends. This CDR3 is built from 13 residues. In nucleotides, the CDR3 is TGTGCCAGCAGCCAAGCCGAGAACTATGGCTACACCTTC. It encodes CASSQAENYGYTF.

The genes are TRBV6-5 and TRBJ1-2; 8 nucleotides align to TRBD1. The CDR3 consists of 13 residues. Germline V gives CDR1 MNHEY, CDR2 SVGAGI. V shed 4 bases and J 6 bases; nucleotides not matched to a gene: 4. The CDR3 region has the DNA TGTGCCAGCAGTTCCCAGGGGGCTGATGGCTACACCTTC. This sequence encodes CASSSQGADGYTF.

The chain links TRBV27 to TRBJ1-2; possible D gene TRBD1, 6 bases. Germline CDR1 is MNHEY and CDR2 is SMNVEV (reference sequence). This CDR3 contains 14 residues. Trimming removed 2 bases at V and 7 bases at J, with 14 bases between. In DNA, the CDR3 is TGTGCCAGCAGTTTAAACTCAGGGGAGAGTGGCTACACCTTC. Amino acid sequence: CASSLNSGESGYTF.

This chain uses TRBV4-1 with TRBJ2-3; 8 bases match TRBD1. The CDR3 is 17 residues long. The trim removed 0 bases at V and 2 bases at J, leaving 7 bases unmatched. Germline loops: CDR1 MGHRA, CDR2 YSYEKL. CDR3 residues: CASSQERQGRVTDTQYF. CDR3 coding DNA: TGCGCCAGCAGCCAAGAACGACAGGGGCGGGTCACAGATACGCAGTATTTT.

This rearrangement joins TRBV28 to TRBJ2-7; possibly TRBD2 for D (5 bases). The CDR3 totals 13 residues. The germline gives CDR1 MDHEN, CDR2 SYDVKM. The ends were cut back, 2 bases at V and 6 bases at J, with 11 bases in the middle. The CDR3, as DNA: TGTGCCAGCAGTTTAAGCCTGAGGGTCGAGCAGTACTTC. Residues: CASSLSLRVEQYF.

The V gene is TRBV28, the J gene TRBJ2-1, with 7 bases that match TRBD2. The CDR3 is 15 residues long. V trimming: 6 bases; J trimming: 7 bases; junction bases outside the gene matches: 12. Germline CDR1 reads MDHEN; CDR2 reads SYDVKM. The CDR3 loop reads CASSKSSGSWNEQFF. The DNA of the CDR3 is TGTGCCAGCAGCAAGTCTAGCGGAAGCTGGAATGAGCAGTTCTTC. Looking up the rest from reference TRBV28 and TRBJ2-1 gives the full variable domain: DVKVTQSSRYLVKRTGEKVFLECVQDMDHENMFWYRQDPGLGLRLIYFSYDVKMKEKGDIPEGYSVSREKKERFSLILESASTNQTSMYLCASSKSSGSWNEQFFGPGTRLTVL.

J is TRBJ2-1 and V is TRBV6-5; D possibly corresponds to TRBD1 (5 bases). The germline V and J ends were trimmed by 5 bases and 9 bases, with 11 bases remaining between them. Germline V CDR1 and CDR2: MNHEY, SVGAGI. This CDR3 is 12 amino acids long. The CDR3 here is CASSPAQGEQFF. CDR3 sequence (DNA): TGTGCCAGCAGTCCCGCCCAGGGTGAGCAGTTCTTC.

J is TRBJ2-7 and V is TRBV11-3, with 7 bases matching TRBD1. The V gene end was trimmed by 2 bases and the J gene end by 3 bases; junction bases not matched to a gene: 10. In germline, CDR1 is SGHNT, CDR2 YENEEA. The CDR3 has 16 residues. For the CDR3, the DNA is TGTGCCAGCAGCTTACAACTCCGGGACAGCCGCTACGAGCAGTACTTC. Amino acid sequence: CASSLQLRDSRYEQYF.

The CDR3 is CASRRQGSSYTF. CDR3 nucleotides: TGTGCCAGCAGGCGCCAGGGCAGTAGCTACACCTTC. The chain is built from TRBV2 and TRBJ1-2; perhaps TRBD1 as D (5 bases). The CDR3 sequence is 12 residues long. CDR1 and CDR2 (germline): SNHLY, FYNNEI. V lost 6 bases to trimming and J lost 9 bases, with 14 bases between them.

V and J are TRBV25-1 and TRBJ2-2; 7 nucleotides align to TRBD1. This CDR3 region has 15 residues. Losses at the gene ends were 6 bases for V and 0 bases for J; bases not matched to a gene: 4. Germline V gene lookup returns CDR1 MGHDK and CDR2 SYGVNS. CDR3 residues: CASSPDRANTGELFF. As DNA, the CDR3 is TGTGCCAGCAGCCCAGACAGGGCGAACACCGGGGAGCTGTTTTTT.

This chain connects TRBV28 to TRBJ1-1; 7 bases line up with TRBD1. Losses at the gene ends were 6 bases for V and 8 bases for J; bases not matched to a gene: 6. Germline V gives CDR1 MDHEN, CDR2 SYDVKM. The CDR3 is 12 residues long. The CDR3 DNA is TGTGCCAGCAGCCTTGACAGGGACGAAGCTTTCTTT. Translated: CASSLDRDEAFF.

The rearrangement joins TRBV6-5 to TRBJ2-3; D perhaps matches TRBD2 (5 bases). Germline V gene lookup returns CDR1 MNHEY and CDR2 SVGAGI. Trimming cost V 2 bases and J 4 bases, with 13 bases left between them. The CDR3 extends over 15 amino acids. Here the CDR3 DNA reads TGTGCCAGCAGTTACAGGCCCCGGGGATCAGATACGCAGTATTTT. It yields the protein CASSYRPRGSDTQYF.

J is TRBJ2-3 and V is TRBV28; 8 bases align to TRBD1. The CDR3 has 14 residues. J was trimmed by 3 bases and V by 3 bases; bases with no gene match: 2. Germline V CDR1 and CDR2: MDHEN, SYDVKM. This CDR3 is CASSFWTGTDTQYF. CDR3 nucleotides: TGTGCCAGCAGTTTTTGGACAGGGACAGATACGCAGTATTTT.

The chain combines TRBV28 with TRBJ1-3; 7 bases are a match to TRBD1. The CDR3 is 15 residues long. The V gene's germline CDR1 is MDHEN and CDR2 SYDVKM. V was pared by 5 bases and J by 1 base, with 5 bases of the junction left unmatched. The CDR3 sequence is CASSEGTASGNTIYF. DNA of the CDR3: TGTGCCAGCAGTGAAGGGACAGCTTCTGGAAACACCATATATTTT.

CDR3 in amino acids: CASSPPGGGREQYF. Written as DNA, the CDR3 is TGTGCCAGCTCACCACCCGGGGGAGGCCGGGAGCAGTACTTC. The chain is built from TRBV18 and TRBJ2-7; tentatively, D is TRBD2 (6 bases). The CDR3 loop spans 14 amino acids. V was cut by 0 bases and J by 7 bases, with 13 bases left in between. The germline CDR1 and CDR2 sequences are KGHSH and LQKENI.

The chain recombines TRBV30 with TRBJ1-6; D is perhaps TRBD1 (5 bases). This CDR3 is 15 amino acids long. V was clipped by 1 base and J by 7 bases, with 14 bases between them. Germline assignment: CDR1 GTSNPN and CDR2 SVGIG (reference sequence). The CDR3 region is CAWSALGAGNSPLHF. Written as DNA, the CDR3 is TGTGCCTGGAGTGCCCTAGGGGCAGGGAATTCACCCCTCCACTTT.

In DNA, the CDR3 is TGTGCCAGTAGTATAGATCATGGAGGGCCTCTCTACGAGCAGTACTTC. Its protein is CASSIDHGGPLYEQYF. The chain has TRBV19 and TRBJ2-7; D perhaps matches TRBD2 (6 bases). This CDR3 spans 16 amino acids. The ends were cut back, 0 bases at V and 3 bases at J, with 15 bases in the middle. From germline, CDR1 is LNHDA and CDR2 SQIVND (reference sequence).

The chain combines TRBV19 with TRBJ2-7; the match to TRBD1 covers 9 bases. The J segment lost 4 bases and the V segment lost 4 bases, leaving 14 bases of the junction unmatched. The CDR3 totals 17 residues. Germline-derived CDR1 and CDR2 are LNHDA and SQIVND (reference sequence). The CDR3 DNA reads as TGTGCCAGTAGTAGAGGAGAGGGGACAGGGTATCCATACGAGCAGTACTTC. Translated: CASSRGEGTGYPYEQYF.